The 20 T cell receptor beta chains listed next were all sequenced from one sample in a study of blood T cells in healthy people across ages. Next came a second PCR, run for about 6 to 11 cycles, which used a sample-barcoded 5' primer along with a J-beta primer mix. TCRdb passed the 5' RACE reads through MiXCR, listing each CDR3 protein once. The sample lists roughly 1,500,000 distinct CDR3 sequences, roughly 32% occurring once. Sequencing was done on a sample of blood. These receptors came from a woman in her twenties or thirties in good health.

The genes are TRBV20-1 and TRBJ2-5; TRBD1 might be the D (7 bases). Looked up from germline, CDR1 is DFQATT and CDR2 is SNEGSKA (reference sequence). This CDR3 contains 15 residues. The germline V and J ends were trimmed by 3 bases and 5 bases, with 19 bases remaining between them. Here the CDR3 DNA reads TGCAGTGCTAGGGGGGGACAGACTAGGGCGGAGACCCAGTACTTC. Its translation: CSARGGQTRAETQYF.

As regards this clonotype: A read error may account for a junction end that differs from germline. The genes are TRBV4-2 and TRBJ2-5, with 11 positions matching TRBD2. CDR1 is LGHNA and CDR2 is YNFKEQ in the germline V gene. CDR3 length equals 19 residues. CDR3 residues: CAGSQDGASGRWYQETQYF. CDR3 in DNA: TGTGCCGGCAGCCAAGATGGGGCTAGCGGGAGGTGGTACCAAGAGACCCAGTACTTC.

The chain uses TRBV4-1 and TRBJ2-2; D gene uncertain. Germline CDR1 is MGHRA and CDR2 is YSYEKL. V gave up 6 bases and J gave up 9 bases, with 11 bases separating them. The CDR3 spans 12 residues. As DNA, the CDR3 is TGCGCCAGCAGTCGGACCCCCTGGGAGCTGTTTTTT. Translation: CASSRTPWELFF.

V is TRBV10-1 and J is TRBJ1-1, with a possible D match to TRBD1 (6 bases). V shed 10 bases and J shed 12 bases, with 24 bases lying between them. This CDR3 contains 13 residues. Germline-derived CDR1 and CDR2 are WNHNN and SYGVQD (reference sequence). The CDR3 DNA sequence: TGCGCCACCAACGGGGGACCCGGGACAAAGCCTTTCTTT. Its protein is CATNGGPGTKPFF.

V gene TRBV18 combines with J gene TRBJ1-2, with 7 bases fitting TRBD1. CDR1 KGHSH and CDR2 LQKENI come from the germline V gene. There are 14 residues in the CDR3. V lost 0 bases to trimming and J lost 2 bases; unmatched junction nucleotides: 0. The CDR3 loop is CASSPPTGNYGYTF. The CDR3 nucleotides are TGTGCCAGCTCACCACCGACAGGGAACTATGGCTACACCTTC.

In nucleotides, the CDR3 is TGTGCCATCAGTGGTCTCCAGGACGGGGCAACAGATACGCAGTATTTT. As protein: CAISGLQDGATDTQYF. This rearrangement joins TRBV10-3 to TRBJ2-3; D may match TRBD1 or TRBD2 (5 bases each). The V and J ends lost 4 bases and 3 bases respectively, with 17 bases between them. The CDR3 extends over 16 amino acids. Germline loops: CDR1 ENHRY, CDR2 SYGVKD.

This clonotype occurred once. The chain employs TRBV9 and TRBJ2-5; 8 bases fit TRBD2. Trimming took 4 bases from V and 4 from J; bases not matched to a gene: 9. CDR1 is SGDLS, CDR2 YYNGEE, per germline. The CDR3 has 15 residues. The CDR3 region has the DNA TGTGCCAGCAGCTCCAGCGGGAGAGGTCGAGAGACCCAGTACTTC. Translating it yields CASSSSGRGRETQYF.

This clonotype occurred a few times. The chain recombines TRBV20-1 with TRBJ2-7, with D maybe TRBD2 (5 bases). Per the germline V gene, CDR1 is DFQATT and CDR2 is SNEGSKA (reference sequence). The CDR3 consists of 14 residues. The V end was cut by 3 bases, the J end by 0 bases, with 12 bases between. CDR3 in amino acids: CSASRRGSSYEQYF. In nucleotides, the CDR3 is TGCAGTGCTAGTCGACGAGGGAGCTCCTACGAGCAGTACTTC.

The table lists this clonotype with a few counts. This CDR3 reads CASSEIGLEPQHF. CDR3 in DNA: TGTGCCAGCAGTGAAATTGGCCTAGAGCCCCAGCATTTT. The chain recombines TRBV6-1 with TRBJ1-5; no definite D call. Trimming left V 2 bases short and J 8 bases short, with 10 bases between. This CDR3 region has 13 residues. CDR1 and CDR2 from the germline V gene are MNHNS and SASEGT.

The CDR3 is CSVGSASAGANVLTF. For the CDR3, the DNA is TGCAGCGTTGGGTCAGCATCGGCTGGGGCCAACGTCCTGACTTTC. The chain is built from TRBV29-1 and TRBJ2-6; D unclear. The CDR3 length is 15 residues. Germline V CDR1 and CDR2: SQVTM, ANQGSEA. V was trimmed by 4 bases and J by 2 bases, leaving 12 bases between them.

This clonotype occurred many times. V gene TRBV12-3 or TRBV12-4 combines with J gene TRBJ2-3; 7 bases are a match to TRBD2. J gave up 8 bases and V 6 bases, and 5 bases lay outside the gene matches. The CDR3 covers 12 residues. The CDR3: CASSLGEGTQYF. The CDR3, as DNA: TGTGCCAGCAGCCTCGGGGAGGGTACGCAGTATTTT.

The chain recombines TRBV5-1 with TRBJ2-7; 7 nucleotides agree with TRBD1. Germline trimming cut 5 bases from V and 1 base from J; bases unmatched to any gene: 6. Looked up from germline, CDR1 is SGHRS and CDR2 is YFSETQ. CDR3 length: 14 amino acids. The CDR3 loop is CASRVTGTSYEQYF. CDR3 coding DNA: TGCGCCAGCAGAGTGACAGGGACGTCCTACGAGCAGTACTTC. The variable domain in full, with the rest retrieved from reference TRBV5-1 and TRBJ2-7, is KAGVTQTPRYLIKTRGQQVTLSCSPISGHRSVSWYQQTPGQGLQFLFEYFSETQRNKGNFPGRFSGRQFSNSRSEMNVSTLELGDSALYLCASRVTGTSYEQYFGPGTRLTVT.

This sequence joins TRBV28 and TRBJ2-1, with 7 bases aligning to TRBD2. This CDR3 has 14 amino acids. CDR1 is MDHEN, CDR2 SYDVKM, per germline. With V trimmed by 10 bases and J by 6 bases, 12 bases remained unmatched. The DNA of the CDR3 is TGTGCCACCCATAAGCGGGGCCGCCTCAATGAGCAGTTCTTC. Amino acid sequence: CATHKRGRLNEQFF. Looking up the rest from reference TRBV28 and TRBJ2-1 gives the full variable domain: DVKVTQSSRYLVKRTGEKVFLECVQDMDHENMFWYRQDPGLGLRLIYFSYDVKMKEKGDIPEGYSVSREKKERFSLILESASTNQTSMYLCATHKRGRLNEQFFGPGTRLTVL.

This clonotype has only a few counts. Here the CDR3 DNA reads TGTGCCAGCAGCTACTGGCGCAACGGGGATGAGCAGTTCTTC. It translates to CASSYWRNGDEQFF. The chain joins TRBV3-1 to TRBJ2-1; TRBD2 might be the D (5 bases). The CDR3 is 14 amino acids. Germline assignment: CDR1 LGHDT and CDR2 YNNKEL (reference sequence). V lost 5 bases and J lost 8, with 16 bases in between.

This clonotype was counted only a few times. The chain has TRBV18 and TRBJ2-1; 12 bases are shared with TRBD2. This CDR3 has 15 amino acids. In germline, CDR1 is KGHSH, CDR2 LQKENI. Trimming at V came to 6 bases and at J to 9 bases, leaving 9 bases not matched to a gene. The CDR3 region has the DNA TGTGCCAGCTCGTTGACTAGCGGGGGCCTCGGTGAGCAGTTCTTC. The encoded protein is CASSLTSGGLGEQFF.

The chain has TRBV6-2 or TRBV6-3 and TRBJ2-7; D not certain. The CDR3 spans 14 residues. CDR1 is MNHEY and CDR2 is SVGEGT in the germline V gene. Trimming removed 7 bases from V and 1 base from J, with 14 bases in between. CDR3: CASTPDVASYEQYF. In DNA, the CDR3 is TGTGCCAGCACCCCGGACGTTGCTTCCTACGAGCAGTACTTC.

This clonotype has at least ten counts. This chain links TRBV29-1 with TRBJ2-1, with a possible D match to TRBD2 (6 bases). Germline CDR1 SQVTM, CDR2 ANQGSEA. V shed 0 bases and J shed 4 bases, with 10 bases lying between them. This CDR3 has 14 amino acids. In DNA, the CDR3 is TGCAGCGTTGAAGAACTAGCCGGATACAATGAGCAGTTCTTC. This encodes CSVEELAGYNEQFF.

The J gene is TRBJ1-2, the V gene TRBV6-6, with D uncertain. CDR1 and CDR2 from the germline V gene are MNHNY and SVGAGI (reference sequence). The CDR3 sequence is 14 residues long. Trimming took 2 bases from V and 3 from J, leaving 10 bases between them. In DNA, the CDR3 is TGTGCCAGCAGTTACGTGGCGACCCACTATGGCTACACCTTC. Its translation is CASSYVATHYGYTF.

The V gene is TRBV27, the J gene TRBJ2-7, with D perhaps TRBD1 (7 bases). This CDR3 comprises 19 residues. Per germline, CDR1 MNHEY and CDR2 SMNVEV (reference sequence). The V end was cut by 5 bases, the J end by 1 base, with 27 bases between. DNA for the CDR3: TGTGCCAGCAGTATAGGGGGGACCGGGACAGCGATACTATCCTACGAGCAGTACTTC. As protein: CASSIGGTGTAILSYEQYF.

This clonotype was recorded at least ten times. The chain carries TRBV2 and TRBJ2-5; D is ambiguous. Between the trimmed V and J ends, which lost 6 bases and 3 bases, there was a span of 2 bases. Germline loops: CDR1 SNHLY, CDR2 FYNNEI. CDR3 length: 10 amino acids. The CDR3 loop reads CASRKETQYF. The DNA for the CDR3 is TGTGCCAGCAGAAAAGAGACCCAGTACTTC.